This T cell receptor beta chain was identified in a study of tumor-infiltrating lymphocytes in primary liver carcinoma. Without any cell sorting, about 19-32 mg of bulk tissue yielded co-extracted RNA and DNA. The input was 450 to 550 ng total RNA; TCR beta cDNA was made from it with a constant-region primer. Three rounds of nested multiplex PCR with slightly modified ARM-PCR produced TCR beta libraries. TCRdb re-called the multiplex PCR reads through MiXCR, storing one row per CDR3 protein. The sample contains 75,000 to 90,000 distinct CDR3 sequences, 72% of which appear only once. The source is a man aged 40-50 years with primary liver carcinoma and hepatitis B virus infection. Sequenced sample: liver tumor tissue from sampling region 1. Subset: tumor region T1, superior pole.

CDR3 region: CASSLGRDHYTF. The CDR3 nucleotides read TGTGCCAGCAGTTTGGGCAGGGATCACTACACCTTC. This sequence joins TRBV12-3 or TRBV12-4 and TRBJ1-2, with D possibly TRBD1 on 5 matching bases. CDR3 size: 12 residues. Trimming removed 3 bases from V and 10 bases from J, with 12 bases in between.